This TCR beta chain derives from a study of blood T cells in healthy people across ages. With a J-beta primer mix and a sample-barcoded 5' primer, a second PCR ran about 7 to 12 cycles. TCRdb re-analysed the 5' RACE reads in MiXCR, keeping a single row per CDR3 protein. The sample comprises roughly 800,000 distinct CDR3 sequences, roughly 25% of which are singletons, and more than 8% rests with the top ten. The individuals who served as donors were healthy Caucasians living in Russia, aged roughly 6 to 100. Each sample yielded at least 5.5 micrograms of PBMC total RNA. The table lists this clonotype with a few counts. Its ends do not fully match the called genes, so a read error is possible. Germline V CDR1 and CDR2: MRHNA, SNTAGT. There are 14 residues in the CDR3. Another study also made use of these data, one on T cells of mothers and their children. In that study: Barcodes for each sample and 2-4 random nucleotides were added by the M1S primer used in the second PCR.

The sequence was obtained from a boy younger than 18 in good health. The chain is built from TRBV6-4 and TRBJ1-2; TRBD1 is a possible D gene (5 bases). Sequencing used blood. CDR3 amino acids: CASSERLAGGDAGF. The CDR3 nucleotides are TGTGCCAGCAGTGAGCGCCTTGCCGGGGGTGACGCCGGTTTC.